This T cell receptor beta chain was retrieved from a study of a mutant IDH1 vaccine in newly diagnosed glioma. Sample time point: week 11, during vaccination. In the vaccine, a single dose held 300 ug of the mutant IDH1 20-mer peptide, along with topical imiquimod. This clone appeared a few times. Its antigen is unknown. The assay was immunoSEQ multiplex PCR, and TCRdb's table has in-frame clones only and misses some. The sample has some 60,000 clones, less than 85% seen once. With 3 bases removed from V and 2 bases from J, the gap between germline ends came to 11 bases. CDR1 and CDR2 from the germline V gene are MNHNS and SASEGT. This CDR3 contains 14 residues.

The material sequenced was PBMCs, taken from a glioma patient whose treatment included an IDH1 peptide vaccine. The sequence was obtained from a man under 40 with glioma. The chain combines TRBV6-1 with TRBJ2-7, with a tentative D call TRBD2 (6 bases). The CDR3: CASSEWSGAYEQYF. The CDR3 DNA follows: TGTGCCAGCAGTGAGTGGTCGGGGGCCTACGAGCAGTACTTC.